The text below deals with one TCR beta chain. What this receptor recognizes is not known. Within one base of it there is no much larger clone, and no base qualities were kept. The sample belongs to a study of CD8+ T cells in alopecia areata (dated by TCRdb to 2017 to 2018). About the study as a whole: The treated patients, all with moderate-to-severe alopecia areata, were enrolled in an open-label pilot trial of oral tofacitinib given at 5 to 10 mg twice daily. Patients stayed on tofacitinib for 6 to 18 months and then had 6 months of follow-up off drug so that delayed response and recurrence could be assessed. For the treated patients, the SALT score, which quantifies what percentage of scalp surface area is affected, served as the measure of disease severity. The study used high-throughput TCRbeta sequencing to examine T cell clonal expansion in alopecia areata, in both the C3H/HeJ mouse model and human patients. Scalp tissue and sorted CD4+ and CD8+ peripheral blood T cells from patchy and totalis/universalis alopecia areata patients and from healthy controls were covered by human TCRbeta sequencing. Patients on tofacitinib were biopsied at baseline and after 4 and 24 weeks of treatment, and several of the patients also had a later scalp biopsy. Scalp clonality was compared across normal scalp (n=4), patchy alopecia areata scalp (n=8), and alopecia totalis/universalis scalp (n=8). RNA was extracted with the PAXgene miRNA kit for fixed scalp, the miRNeasy kit for PBMCs, and the RNeasy kit for mouse skin. immunoSEQ multiplex PCR using 35 Vbeta forward primers and 13 Jbeta reverse primers was used to amplify TCRbeta CDR3 regions. General study outcomes and caveats: With tofacitinib, both scalp clonality and the number of expanded CD8+ clones among the top 100 scalp clones went down significantly. Unlike mouse skin, which is dominated by gammadelta T cells, normal human skin has resident alphabeta T cells that are also sequenced, and this complicates analysis of the scalp TCR repertoire. Compared with mice, TCR sequences shared between patients were less clear, possibly partly because of HLA diversity across the patient population. Compared with normal scalp, lesional scalp, particularly in alopecia totalis/universalis, had higher clonality and more expanded CD8+ clones, which suggests antigenic drive. The treated cohort was small, with a single nonresponder, so links between baseline CD8+ expansion and response need larger studies. During tofacitinib treatment, many expanded lesional clones stuck around in both scalp and blood, and this persistence may partly explain why relapse happens after treatment is stopped.

This sample's time point label indicates: more than 3 weeks on oral tofacitinib. Interpreted using the paper, the treatment or condition label stands for: oral pan-JAK inhibitor, 5-10 mg twice daily. Lesional scalp punch biopsies and peripheral blood were collected from alopecia areata patients. PBMCs were isolated by density centrifugation and stained for CD3, CD4 and CD8, after which CD4+ and CD8+ T cells were sorted on a FACSAria. Library creation used the immunoSEQ multiplex PCR assay. RNA was extracted from all samples and reverse transcribed into cDNA, which served as template for TCR sequencing. SuperScript III was used to make first-strand cDNA, primed with a 2:1 mix of oligo-dT and random hexamers. A synthetic immune receptor repertoire was used to gauge amplification bias, and whatever bias remained was removed computationally. The study's processing was this. Raw reads were preprocessed for error removal, and CDR3 was defined according to IMGT conventions as running from the conserved cysteine to phenylalanine. Clonality was calculated as 1 minus Shannon entropy normalized by log2 of the number of productive unique TCRs. Whether scalp clones were CD4 or CD8 was inferred by matching scalp TCRbeta sequences against CD4 and CD8 repertoires sorted from blood. Held by TCRdb, this immuneACCESS table contains in-frame sequences only and omits some clones. Under half of the omission traces to an unresolved V gene where checked; the cause of the rest is unknown. Clone size and V and J calls were adopted from that table, with D and trimming inferred from the DNA. The sample table records 110,000 or so clones; less than 75% of these occur just once. The ten largest make up around 30% of the sample.

V loses 1 base of germline sequence and J loses 1 base, and the interval between the two ends is 19 bases. From a lookup of the germline V gene (reference sequence), CDR1 and CDR2 are GTSNPN and SVGIG. There are 17 amino acids in the CDR3, from cysteine to phenylalanine inclusive. Just the 51-base CDR3 DNA is kept, in frame starting at base 1. This material consisted of CD8+ T cells sorted from blood, taken at week 4, from a patient treated with tofacitinib. The sequence was collected from a human donor with alopecia areata. Rearrangement joined TRBV30 to TRBJ1-2, with a weak D call of TRBD1 (5 bases match). This receptor carries the CDR3 CAWSDGDADQLNYGYTF. The sequenced DNA is TGTGCCTGGAGTGACGGGGACGCAGACCAACTTAACTATGGCTACACCTTC.